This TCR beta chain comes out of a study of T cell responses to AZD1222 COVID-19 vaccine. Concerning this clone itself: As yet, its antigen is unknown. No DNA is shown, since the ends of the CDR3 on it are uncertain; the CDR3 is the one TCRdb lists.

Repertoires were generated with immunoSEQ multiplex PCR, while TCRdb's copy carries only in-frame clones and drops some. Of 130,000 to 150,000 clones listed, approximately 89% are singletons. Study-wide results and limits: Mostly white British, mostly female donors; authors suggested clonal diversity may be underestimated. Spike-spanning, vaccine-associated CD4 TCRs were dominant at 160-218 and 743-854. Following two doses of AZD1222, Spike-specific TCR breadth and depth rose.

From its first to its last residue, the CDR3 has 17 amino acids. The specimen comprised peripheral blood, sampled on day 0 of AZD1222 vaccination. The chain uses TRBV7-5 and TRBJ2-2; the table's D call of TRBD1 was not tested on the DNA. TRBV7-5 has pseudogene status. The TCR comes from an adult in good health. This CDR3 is CARLGTFGTGSLGELFF.